This T cell receptor (beta chain) is from a study of cytomegalovirus exposure and HLA in healthy donors (dated by TCRdb to about 2017). Regarding the study in general: In an earlier analysis of fewer than 750 of the donors, 250 to 300 Gb of sequence data and roughly 100 million unique TCR beta sequences from roughly 190 million T cells were reported. An early release covering roughly 580 HLA-typed donors comprised approximately 290 gigabases of sequencing data and roughly 86 million unique TCR sequences. Among the roughly 370 genotyped donors, around 81% belonged to the genetic ancestry cluster associated with self-reported Caucasian donors. The study was designed to test whether signatures of past pathogen exposure could be identified by cataloging public T cell receptors. The study used immunosequencing to profile the T cell repertoires of some 600 subjects and linked those repertoires to cytomegalovirus serostatus. Along with the roughly 710-subject first cohort, a separate validation cohort of over a hundred different subjects was used. To predict cytomegalovirus infection status, the study combined high-throughput TCR immunosequencing, statistical association of individual TCRs with disease status, and machine learning. To study patterns of TCR occurrence, a later analysis re-analyzed previously published TCR beta repertoires from around 700 donors and added high-resolution HLA genotyping. The later analysis used no new phenotypic data to find candidate immune exposures, relying instead on TCR beta sequences and their occurrence across donors. To decide whether each TCR beta V gene segment behaved as functional or pseudogenic, an earlier analysis of some 580 of the donors relied on high-throughput TCR beta sequencing. Donor age, sex, ethnicity and CMV serostatus were collected together with the repertoire data. Genome-wide SNP genotypes for about 55% of the roughly 670 donors were used in a later genetic analysis, which treated that subset as a discovery cohort. All discovery cohort repertoires had been generated on a single sequencing platform. Both class I and class II loci were covered by HLA typing, at four-digit resolution. Typing coverage differed by locus: A, B, C, DRB1 and DQB1 were typed in roughly 620-640 donors, DQA1 in about 500, DPA1 in 600 to 610, and DPB1 in 400 to 480. Roughly 5 DR-DQ haplotypes were handled as single units for association and clustering, since linkage in the cohort was strong. Across approximately 420 genotyped donors of the cohort, an average of approximately 240,000 unique TCR beta nucleotide sequences per donor were sequenced, and roughly 17% of those sequences were non-productive. Broader findings and caveats from the paper: The sequencing pipeline was judged likely to have produced a cluster of highly shared sequence variants as a technical artifact. Linkage disequilibrium might explain the correlated functional status among segregating V segments, but an unknown experimental factor could not be excluded. In an earlier analysis of some 540 of the donors, most TCR beta V segments appeared in productive rearrangements about 87% or about 30% of the time, broadly matching IMGT annotations. According to a later analysis, parvovirus B19, influenza, CMV and Epstein-Barr virus appeared linked to several top co-occurrence clusters. The 87-base-pair reads could not distinguish some IMGT-functional V segments, including TRBV6-2 and TRBV6-3, so those segments were excluded. While some public TCRs were present in many individuals, most TCR sequences turned up only very rarely across donors. The study listed approximately 150 TCR beta chains as associated with cytomegalovirus. For the cohort, immune exposure information was limited to CMV serostatus. Because counts were too low, about 15 rarely observed V segments, including chromosome 9 orphons, were left out of the earlier analysis of 500 to 750 of the donors. A later genetic analysis associated a missense DCLRE1C variant with V-gene and J-gene trimming of TCR beta chains, and an independent cohort replicated the association. Because some donors lacked HLA typing at each locus, the association tests relied only on the typed subset. Only TCR beta chains were sequenced in this cohort, and the absence of alpha or paired-chain data limited detectable features. In both the original and validation cohorts, the classifier was reported to diagnose cytomegalovirus status with high specificity and sensitivity. The authors suggested that the approach could potentially be extended to other disease states and immunological phenotypes. Strong co-occurrence of HLA alleles, especially DR and DQ, made assigning TCR associations to individual alleles difficult. In vitro tests confirmed that a few of the cytomegalovirus-associated TCR beta chains recognize cytomegalovirus antigens. A further reported finding was that TCR beta sequences accurately predicted the HLA-A and HLA-B alleles for most subjects in the first cohort. A later analysis associated 16,951 TCR beta sequences with specific HLA alleles at a false discovery rate of 0.05. In a later genetic analysis, fewer N-insertions in productive TCRs were reported among donors in an Asian-associated ancestry cluster than the roughly 670-donor mean. In a later analysis, most CMV-associated TCR beta chains were found to appear HLA-restricted, with HLA associations seemingly driven largely by CMV exposure. Roughly uniform sequencing depth across donors was assumed in presence/absence analyses, although this assumption may not hold. According to a later analysis, TCR association rates differed among HLA loci, with DRB1 alleles showing the most associated TCRs and HLA-C alleles showing the fewest. In a later analysis, HLA-associated TCR beta chains were found to be more clonally expanded and to have lower generation probabilities than equally common non-associated chains.

Library construction relied on the immunoSEQ multiplex PCR assay. For the multiplex PCR, a mixture combining 60 forward primers for TCR Vbeta segments and 13 reverse primers for TCR Jbeta segments was used. The CDR3 region of rearranged TCR beta genes was amplified from genomic DNA with a multiplex PCR assay. The amplified TCR beta libraries were sequenced on the Illumina HiSeq System as 87-base-pair reads. As for the original processing: A later analysis counted about 82 million unique TCR beta chains across the 550 to 750 repertoires, and roughly 10 million of these chains were shared by at least two donors. To remove PCR and sequencing errors, raw reads were error-corrected and collapsed into unique sequences using a nearest-neighbor algorithm that merged closely related sequences. V, D and J gene segments were assigned by aligning CDR3 sequences to IMGT reference sequences. Each retained sequence needed at least a six-nucleotide match to both a V gene segment and a J gene segment. A rearrangement counted as productive if the CDR3 had no stop codons and remained in frame with V and J, and every other rearrangement counted as non-productive. CDR3 was defined by IMGT convention, running from the second conserved V-encoded cysteine to the conserved J-encoded phenylalanine. The earlier analysis of 500 to 650 of the donors excluded any sequence lacking an unambiguous match to a single V gene segment. An earlier analysis of several hundred of the donors called V segments functional above 56.7% productive rearrangements and segregating when the between-donor standard deviation exceeded 5%. A statistical classification framework was built for diagnosing cytomegalovirus status from the catalog of TCR beta chain sequences. In a later analysis, V and J genes were assigned by comparing TCR nucleotide sequences against IMGT/GENE-DB human TR gene sequences. A later analysis assigned CDR3 sequences and most-parsimonious VDJ recombination scenarios with the TCRdist pipeline. In a later analysis, each TCR beta chain was defined by its CDR3 amino acid sequence together with its V-gene family, and reads lacking a unique V-gene family were excluded. As a way to deal with suspected cross-contamination and a sequencing artifact, a later analysis dropped under 600 nucleotide sequences that were highly shared and had low generation probability. A later analysis calculated a clonal expansion index for each public chain from normalized within-repertoire ranks of inferred template counts. Generation probabilities in a later analysis came from a VDJ recombination model fitted to out-of-frame rearrangements, and those results were checked against IGoR. In a later analysis, hypergeometric tests were used to score TCR-TCR, TCR-HLA and TCR-CMV co-occurrence, with a repertoire-size bias correction applied to TCR pairs. A later analysis estimated false discovery rates by permuting HLA or CMV assignments 20 times. In a later analysis, co-occurring TCRs were grouped using DBSCAN, and TCRdist sequence similarity was added for clustering within HLA-allele-positive subsets. For co-occurrence clustering, repertoires with fewer than 30,000 or more than 120,000 public chains were excluded, along with five repertoires with anomalous nucleotide sharing. Not all clones reach the TCRdb copy of this immuneACCESS table, which keeps in-frame sequences only. Checked studies attribute under half of the gap to unresolved V genes and leave the rest unexplained. The V and J calls and the clone size are those of that table, but D and trimming were determined from the DNA. Counted in this sample were around 140,000 clones; roughly 79% of them appeared once. The ten most abundant clones make up approximately 1.6% of the sample.

CDR1 and CDR2 are read off the germline V gene (reference sequence) as LNHDA and SQIVND. The CDR3 sequence holds 12 residues, the cysteine and phenylalanine included. The kept DNA is CDR3 alone, 36 bases in frame from the first base. Trimming costs V 9 bases and J 8 bases, and their ends lie 16 bases apart. About this clone: What antigen it recognizes has not been identified. No much larger clone is present one base from it, and per-base qualities are unavailable.

In total, 666 healthy bone marrow donors made up the cohort. All cohort members were sampled while nominally healthy, although unrecorded immune exposures were likely present. The donor was CMV seronegative and belonged to the group of around 350 seronegative cohort members. Each donor provided a peripheral blood sample, and peripheral blood mononuclear cells were used for TCR beta sequencing. Genomic DNA was extracted from the blood cell samples with the Qiagen DNeasy Blood Extraction Kit. The chain is encoded by TRBV19 joined to TRBJ1-2, and perhaps TRBD1 as D gene, on 6 matching bases. This sequence was found in a woman under 30 in good health and CMV-seronegative. Sequencing was performed on PBMCs. The CDR3 protein sequence reads: CASKWTAGGYTF. In nucleotides, the sequence is TGTGCCAGCAAATGGACAGCCGGGGGCTACACCTTC. With the rest looked up from the reference TRBV19 and TRBJ1-2 genes rather than sequenced, the full variable domain is DGGITQSPKYLFRKEGQNVTLSCEQNLNHDAMYWYRQDPGQGLRLIYYSQIVNDFQKGDIAEGYSVSREKKESFPLTVTSAQKNPTAFYLCASKWTAGGYTFGSGTRLTVV.